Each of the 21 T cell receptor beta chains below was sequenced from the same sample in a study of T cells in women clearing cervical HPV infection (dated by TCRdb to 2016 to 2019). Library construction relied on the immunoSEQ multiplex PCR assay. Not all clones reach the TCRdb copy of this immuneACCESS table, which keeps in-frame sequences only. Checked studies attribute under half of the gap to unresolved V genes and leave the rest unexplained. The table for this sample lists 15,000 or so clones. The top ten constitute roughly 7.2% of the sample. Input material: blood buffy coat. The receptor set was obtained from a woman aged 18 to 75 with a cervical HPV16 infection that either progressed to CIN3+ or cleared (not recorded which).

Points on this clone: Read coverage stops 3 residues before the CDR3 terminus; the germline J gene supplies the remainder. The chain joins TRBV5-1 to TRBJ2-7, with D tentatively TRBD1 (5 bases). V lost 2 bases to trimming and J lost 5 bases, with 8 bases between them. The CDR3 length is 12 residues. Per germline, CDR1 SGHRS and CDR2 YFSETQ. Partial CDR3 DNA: TGCGCCAGCAGCTTAGGGGAAAACGAG. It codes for CASSLGENE. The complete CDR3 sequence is CASSLGENEQYF.

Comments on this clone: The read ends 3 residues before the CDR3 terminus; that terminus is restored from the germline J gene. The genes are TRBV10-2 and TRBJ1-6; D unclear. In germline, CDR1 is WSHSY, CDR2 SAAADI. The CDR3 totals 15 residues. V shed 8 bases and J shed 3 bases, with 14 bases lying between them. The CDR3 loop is CASRQGFGYNSPLHF. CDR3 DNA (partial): TGCGCCAGCCGGCAAGGGTTCGGCTATAATTCACCC.

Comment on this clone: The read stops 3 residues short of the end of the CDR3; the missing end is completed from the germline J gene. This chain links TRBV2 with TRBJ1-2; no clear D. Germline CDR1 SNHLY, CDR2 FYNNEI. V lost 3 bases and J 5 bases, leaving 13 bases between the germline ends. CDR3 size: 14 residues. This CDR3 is CASSDGGGVYGYTF. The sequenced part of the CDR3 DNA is TGTGCCAGCAGTGATGGAGGCGGCGTTTATGGC.

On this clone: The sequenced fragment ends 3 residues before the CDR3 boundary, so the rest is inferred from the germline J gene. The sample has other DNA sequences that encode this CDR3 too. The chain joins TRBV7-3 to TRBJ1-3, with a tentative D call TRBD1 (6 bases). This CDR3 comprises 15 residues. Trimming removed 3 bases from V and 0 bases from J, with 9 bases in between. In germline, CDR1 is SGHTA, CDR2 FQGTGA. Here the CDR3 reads CASSLDRGSGNTIYF. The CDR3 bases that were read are TGTGCCAGCAGCTTGGACAGAGGCTCTGGAAACACC.

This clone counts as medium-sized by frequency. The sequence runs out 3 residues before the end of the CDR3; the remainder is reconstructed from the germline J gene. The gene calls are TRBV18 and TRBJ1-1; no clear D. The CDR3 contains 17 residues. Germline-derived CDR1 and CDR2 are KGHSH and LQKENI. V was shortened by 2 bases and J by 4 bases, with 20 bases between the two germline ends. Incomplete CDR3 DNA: TGTGCCAGCTCACCAAGGGCAGGTGCAGAATACCCCACTGAA. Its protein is CASSPRAGAEYPTE. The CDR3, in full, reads CASSPRAGAEYPTEAFF.

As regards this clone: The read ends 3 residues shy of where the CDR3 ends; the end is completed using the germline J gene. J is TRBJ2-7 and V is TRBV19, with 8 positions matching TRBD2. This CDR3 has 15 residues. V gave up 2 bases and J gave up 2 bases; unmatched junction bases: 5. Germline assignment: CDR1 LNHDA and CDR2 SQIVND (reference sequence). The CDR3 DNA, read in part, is TGTGCCAGTAGTATATGGCCAGCGGGGGCCTACGAG. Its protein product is CASSIWPAGAYE. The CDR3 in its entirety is CASSIWPAGAYEQYF. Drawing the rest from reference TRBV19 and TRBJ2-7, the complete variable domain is DGGITQSPKYLFRKEGQNVTLSCEQNLNHDAMYWYRQDPGQGLRLIYYSQIVNDFQKGDIAEGYSVSREKKESFPLTVTSAQKNPTAFYLCASSIWPAGAYEQYFGPGTRLTVT.

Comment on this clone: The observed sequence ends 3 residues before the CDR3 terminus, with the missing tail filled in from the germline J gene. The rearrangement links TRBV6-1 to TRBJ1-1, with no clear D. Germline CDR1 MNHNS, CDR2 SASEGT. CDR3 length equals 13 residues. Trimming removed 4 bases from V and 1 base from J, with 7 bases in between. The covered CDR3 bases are TGTGCCAGCAGTGGGACTAAGAACACTGAA. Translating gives CASSGTKNTE. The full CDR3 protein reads CASSGTKNTEAFF.

The CDR3 here is CASSHSAPDTQYF. The covered CDR3 bases are TGTGCCAGCAGCCATAGTGCCCCAGATACG. J is TRBJ2-3 and V is TRBV7-9, with D uncertain. Read data end 3 residues before the CDR3 end; the end is taken from the germline J gene. The CDR3 has 13 amino acids. Germline V gene lookup returns CDR1 SEHNR and CDR2 FQNEAQ (reference sequence). The ends were cut back, 5 bases at V and 4 bases at J, with 10 bases in the middle.

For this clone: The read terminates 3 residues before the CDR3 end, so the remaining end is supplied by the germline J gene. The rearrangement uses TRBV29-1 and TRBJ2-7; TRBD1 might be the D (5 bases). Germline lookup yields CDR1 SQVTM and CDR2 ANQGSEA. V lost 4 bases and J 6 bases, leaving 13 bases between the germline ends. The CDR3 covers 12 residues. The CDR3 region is CSVGPQGREQYF. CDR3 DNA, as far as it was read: TGCAGCGTTGGGCCCCAGGGCCGCGAG.

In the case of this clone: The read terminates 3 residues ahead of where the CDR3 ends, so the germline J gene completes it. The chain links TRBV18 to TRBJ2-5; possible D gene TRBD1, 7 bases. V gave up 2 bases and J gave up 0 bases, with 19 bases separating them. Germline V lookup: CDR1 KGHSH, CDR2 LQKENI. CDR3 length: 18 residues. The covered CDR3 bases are TGTGCCAGCTCACCAAAAGGGGGCCCGACGGGGGACCAAGAGACC. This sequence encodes CASSPKGGPTGDQET. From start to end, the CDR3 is CASSPKGGPTGDQETQYF.

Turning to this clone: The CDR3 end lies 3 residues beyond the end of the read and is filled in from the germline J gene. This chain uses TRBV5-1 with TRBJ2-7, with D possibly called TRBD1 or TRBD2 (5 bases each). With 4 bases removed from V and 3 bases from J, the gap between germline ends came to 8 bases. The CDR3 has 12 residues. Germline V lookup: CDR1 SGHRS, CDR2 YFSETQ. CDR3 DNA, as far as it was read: TGCGCCAGCAGCAGGGGAGTCTACGAG. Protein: CASSRGVYE. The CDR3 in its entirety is CASSRGVYEQYF.

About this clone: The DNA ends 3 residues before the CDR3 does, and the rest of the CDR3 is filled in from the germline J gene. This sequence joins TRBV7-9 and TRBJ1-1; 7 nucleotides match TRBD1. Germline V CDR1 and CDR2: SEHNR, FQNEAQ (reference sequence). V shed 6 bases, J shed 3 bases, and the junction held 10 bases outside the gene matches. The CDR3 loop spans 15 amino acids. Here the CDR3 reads CASSPTDRADTEAFF. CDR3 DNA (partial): TGTGCCAGCAGTCCAACCGACAGGGCTGACACTGAA.

Partial CDR3 DNA: TGTGCCAGCAGCTTTCAAGCGAACACTGAA. Protein sequence: CASSFQANTE. The whole CDR3 region reads CASSFQANTEAFF. The chain has TRBV7-6 and TRBJ1-1; D gene uncertain. The CDR3 end falls 3 residues outside the read, so it is completed with the germline J gene. Per germline, CDR1 SGHVS and CDR2 FNYEAQ. The CDR3 spans 13 residues. The V and J ends lost 3 bases and 1 base respectively, with 6 bases between them.

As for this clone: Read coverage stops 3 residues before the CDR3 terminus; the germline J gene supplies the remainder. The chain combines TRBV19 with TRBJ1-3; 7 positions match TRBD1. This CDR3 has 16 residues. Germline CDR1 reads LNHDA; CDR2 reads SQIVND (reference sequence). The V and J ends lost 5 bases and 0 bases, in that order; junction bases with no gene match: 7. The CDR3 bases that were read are TGTGCCAGTAGTCCCCAGGACAGGATCTCTGGAAACACC. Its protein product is CASSPQDRISGNT. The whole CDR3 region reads CASSPQDRISGNTIYF.

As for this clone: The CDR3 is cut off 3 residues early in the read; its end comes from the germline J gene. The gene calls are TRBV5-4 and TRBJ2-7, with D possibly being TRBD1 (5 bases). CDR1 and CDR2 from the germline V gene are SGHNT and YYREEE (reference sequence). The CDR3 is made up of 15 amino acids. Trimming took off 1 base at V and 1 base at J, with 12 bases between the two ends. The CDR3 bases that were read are TGTGCCAGCAGCTTGATCCAGGGTCAGTCCTACGAG. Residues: CASSLIQGQSYE. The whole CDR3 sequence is CASSLIQGQSYEQYF.

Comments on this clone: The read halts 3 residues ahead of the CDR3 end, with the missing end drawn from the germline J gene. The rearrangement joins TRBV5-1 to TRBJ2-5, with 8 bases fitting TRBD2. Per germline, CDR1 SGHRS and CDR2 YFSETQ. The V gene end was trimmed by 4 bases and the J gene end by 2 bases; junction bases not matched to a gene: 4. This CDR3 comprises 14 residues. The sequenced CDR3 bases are TGCGCCAGCAGCGACACTAGCGGACAAGAGACC. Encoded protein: CASSDTSGQET. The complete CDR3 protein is CASSDTSGQETQYF.

The CDR3 here is CASTLQGGMKTQYF. The sequenced part of the CDR3 DNA is TGTGCCAGCACACTCCAAGGCGGAATGAAGACC. This chain links TRBV7-2 with TRBJ2-5; D remains ambiguous. The DNA ends 3 residues before the CDR3 does, and the rest of the CDR3 is filled in from the germline J gene. The germline V gene encodes CDR1 SGHTA and CDR2 FQGNSA. V was clipped by 7 bases and J by 6 bases, with 18 bases between them. The CDR3 loop spans 14 amino acids.

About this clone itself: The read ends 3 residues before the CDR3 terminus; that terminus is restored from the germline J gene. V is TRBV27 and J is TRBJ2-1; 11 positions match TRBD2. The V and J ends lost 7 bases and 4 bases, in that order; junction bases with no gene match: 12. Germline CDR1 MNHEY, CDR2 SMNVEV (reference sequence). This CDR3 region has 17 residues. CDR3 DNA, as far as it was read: TGTGCCAGCACCCTAAGGGCGGGACTAGCGGATTACAATGAG. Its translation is CASTLRAGLADYNE. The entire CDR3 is CASTLRAGLADYNEQFF.

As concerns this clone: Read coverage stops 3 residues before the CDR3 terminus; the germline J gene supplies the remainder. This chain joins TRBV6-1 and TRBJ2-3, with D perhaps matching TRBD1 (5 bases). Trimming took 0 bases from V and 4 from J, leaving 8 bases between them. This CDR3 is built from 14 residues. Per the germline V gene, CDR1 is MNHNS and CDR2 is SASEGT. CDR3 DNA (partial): TGTGCCAGCAGTGAAGCGGGGCATCCAGATACG. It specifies CASSEAGHPDT. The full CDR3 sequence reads CASSEAGHPDTQYF.

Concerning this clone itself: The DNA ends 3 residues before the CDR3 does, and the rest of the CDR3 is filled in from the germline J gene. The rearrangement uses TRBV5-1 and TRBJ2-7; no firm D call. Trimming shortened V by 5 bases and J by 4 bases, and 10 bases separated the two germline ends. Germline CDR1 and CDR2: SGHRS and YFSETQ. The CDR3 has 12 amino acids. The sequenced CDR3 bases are TGCGCCAGCAGTTTAGATAGATACGAG. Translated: CASSLDRYE. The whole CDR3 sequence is CASSLDRYEQYF.

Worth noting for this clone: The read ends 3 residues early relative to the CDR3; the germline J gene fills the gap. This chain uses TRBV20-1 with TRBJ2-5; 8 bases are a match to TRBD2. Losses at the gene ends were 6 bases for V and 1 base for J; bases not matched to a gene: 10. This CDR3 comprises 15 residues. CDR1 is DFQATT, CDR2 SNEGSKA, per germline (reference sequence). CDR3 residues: CSAPRLARLQETQYF. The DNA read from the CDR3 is TGCAGTGCCCCCCGACTAGCGCGCCTCCAAGAGACC.